This T cell receptor (beta chain) emerged from a study of blood T cell repertoires in COVID-19. The CDR3 length is 14 residues. Trimming took 4 bases from V and 0 from J, leaving 10 bases between them. From germline, CDR1 is SQVTM and CDR2 ANQGSEA. Here immunoSEQ multiplex PCR was the method, and the copy in TCRdb shows in-frame clones only, minus some. The sample yields fewer than 350,000 clones, about 76% seen once. This receptor was identified in a woman aged 55-75 years with active or convalescent COVID-19. The chain combines TRBV29-1 with TRBJ2-1; possibly TRBD1 for D (6 bases). The specimen was peripheral blood. CDR3 residues: CSVAEGVSYNEQFF. The CDR3 DNA follows: TGCAGCGTTGCTGAGGGGGTCTCCTACAATGAGCAGTTCTTC.